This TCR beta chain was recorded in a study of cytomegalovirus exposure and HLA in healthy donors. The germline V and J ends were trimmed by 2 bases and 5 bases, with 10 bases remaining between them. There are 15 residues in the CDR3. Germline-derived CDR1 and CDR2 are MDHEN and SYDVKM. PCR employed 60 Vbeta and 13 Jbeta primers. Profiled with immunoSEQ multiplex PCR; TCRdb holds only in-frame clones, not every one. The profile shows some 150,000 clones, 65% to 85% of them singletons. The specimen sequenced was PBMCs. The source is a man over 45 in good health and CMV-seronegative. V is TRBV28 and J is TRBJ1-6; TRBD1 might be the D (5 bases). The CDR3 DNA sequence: TGTGCCAGCAGTTTAGCAGGGTTCGATAATTCACCCCTCCACTTT. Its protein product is CASSLAGFDNSPLHF.